The 7 T cell receptor beta chains below were found in one sample sequenced in a study of CD8+ T cells in alopecia areata. Stated treatment: oral pan-JAK inhibitor, 5-10 mg twice daily. RNA was extracted and reverse transcribed into cDNA as the sequencing template. The repertoire was sequenced with immunoSEQ multiplex PCR; TCRdb's copy has only in-frame clones and lacks some. The sample lists roughly 100,000 clones, just under 60% seen once, with 16% in the top ten. The sequences come from CD8+ T cells sorted from blood, collected at approximately week 60, from a patient treated with tofacitinib. These receptors were taken from a human donor with alopecia areata.

There are a few counts of this clone. The gene calls are TRBV7-9 and TRBJ1-4; 7 positions agree with TRBD1. With V trimmed by 1 base and J by 8 bases, 7 bases remained unmatched. Germline V gene sequence: CDR1 SEHNR, CDR2 FQNEAQ (reference sequence). CDR3 length equals 15 residues. CDR3 DNA: TGTGCCAGCAGCTTAGGAGGGGGCTCGCGGGAAAAACTGTTTTTT. This gives the protein CASSLGGGSREKLFF.

The CDR3 loop reads CASGWTGGARRELFF. CDR3 nucleotide sequence: TGTGCCAGCGGCTGGACAGGGGGCGCGCGAAGGGAGCTGTTTTTT. The chain carries TRBV2 and TRBJ2-2; TRBD1 matches at 11 bases. The CDR3 is 15 residues long. Losses at the gene ends were 8 bases for V and 9 bases for J; bases not matched to a gene: 11. Germline V lookup: CDR1 SNHLY, CDR2 FYNNEI.

J is TRBJ2-3 and V is TRBV5-4; D perhaps matches TRBD1 (5 bases). The CDR3 spans 15 residues. Trimming took off 4 bases at V and 3 bases at J, with 15 bases between the two ends. CDR1 SGHNT and CDR2 YYREEE come from the germline V gene (reference sequence). The CDR3 coding sequence is TGTGCCAGCAGCGATCAGGGAATTGGGACAGATACGCAGTATTTT. This sequence encodes CASSDQGIGTDTQYF.

This rearrangement joins TRBV10-3 to TRBJ2-6; D gene unclear. The CDR3 spans 18 residues. Trimming took 0 bases from V and 0 from J, leaving 12 bases between them. Germline V gene data show CDR1 as ENHRY and CDR2 as SYGVKD. CDR3: CAISESQASLSGANVLTF. DNA for the CDR3: TGTGCCATCAGTGAGTCGCAGGCTTCCCTCTCTGGGGCCAACGTCCTGACTTTC.

The chain has TRBV2 and TRBJ1-6; D is possibly TRBD1 (6 bases). Germline CDR1 reads SNHLY; CDR2 reads FYNNEI. The CDR3 sequence is 18 residues long. The germline V and J ends were trimmed by 3 bases and 4 bases, with 19 bases remaining between them. The CDR3 loop is CASSEPGALTAYNSPLHF. In DNA form, the CDR3 reads TGTGCCAGCAGTGAGCCGGGGGCTCTCACTGCTTATAATTCACCCCTCCACTTT.

The J gene is TRBJ2-3, the V gene TRBV5-6; weak D call: TRBD1 (6 bases). The CDR3 totals 12 residues. Deletions cut 2 bases from V and 14 bases from J, with 15 bases between. Germline lookup yields CDR1 SGHDT and CDR2 YYEEEE. CDR3 residues: CASSFQGRWRYF. The DNA of the CDR3 is TGTGCCAGCAGCTTCCAGGGGCGGTGGCGGTATTTT.

This clone has just one count. DNA of the CDR3: TGTGCCATCAGTGACACCTACGAGCAGTACTTC. Its translation is CAISDTYEQYF. The rearrangement uses TRBV10-3 and TRBJ2-7; D not resolved. This CDR3 region has 11 residues. V lost 3 bases, J lost 2 bases, and 2 bases lay in between. In germline, CDR1 is ENHRY, CDR2 SYGVKD.